The clone carrying this T cell receptor (beta chain) was seen just once. Antigen: not known. Donor pairs, a few in total, had unstimulated naive, memory, effector memory and TEMRA subsets sequenced. These data belong to a study of siplizumab effects on memory and regulatory T cells. Sequencing was performed with immunoSEQ multiplex PCR; in TCRdb, only in-frame clones are kept and a portion is missing. The sample lists 57,000 or so clones, around three quarters occurring once. After removal of 5 bases from V and 11 bases from J, the junction contained 8 bases not matched to a gene. From germline, CDR1 is SEHNR and CDR2 FQNEAQ (reference sequence). This CDR3 contains 12 residues. Study-wide results and caveats: Fewer alloreactive sequences mapped to unstimulated CD4+ memory cells under siplizumab. Mappable alloreactive CD4+ clones averaged roughly 69% Treg-derived with siplizumab versus 26.9% in controls.

The chain employs TRBV7-9 and TRBJ1-1, with TRBD1 matching over 7 bases. The sequence derives from a human donor in good health. Sequences were obtained from memory CD4+ T cells sorted from blood. In nucleotides, the CDR3 is TGTGCCAGCAGCCCGACAGGGTTAGAGGCTTTCTTT. Its protein product is CASSPTGLEAFF.